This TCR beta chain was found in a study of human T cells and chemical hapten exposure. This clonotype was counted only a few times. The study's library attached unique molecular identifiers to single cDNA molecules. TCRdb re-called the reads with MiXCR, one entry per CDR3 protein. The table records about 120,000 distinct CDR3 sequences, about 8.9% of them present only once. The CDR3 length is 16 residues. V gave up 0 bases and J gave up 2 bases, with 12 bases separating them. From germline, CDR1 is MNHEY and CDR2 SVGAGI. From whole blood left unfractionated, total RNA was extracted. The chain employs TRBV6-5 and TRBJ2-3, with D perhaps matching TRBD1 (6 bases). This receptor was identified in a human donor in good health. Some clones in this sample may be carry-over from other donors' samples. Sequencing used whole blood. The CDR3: CASSYSWTVNTDTQYF. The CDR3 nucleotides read TGTGCCAGCAGTTACTCCTGGACAGTCAACACAGATACGCAGTATTTT.